The clone carrying this T cell receptor beta chain has only a few counts. The antigen remains unidentified. The germline gene is not matched at one end of the junction; a read error may be the cause. The data stem from a study of T cells after yellow fever vaccination. Study conclusions and caveats: Peaking on day 5 versus 15, the secondary response was faster but weaker. Re-detected after boosting: most primary clones, 96% of CD4 and about 85% of CD8.

A 5'RACE template-switching step, the method used to make TCR cDNA, added a universal primer site and UMIs. TCRdb reanalysed the 5' RACE reads using MiXCR and keeps one entry per CDR3 protein. The sample contains some 250,000 distinct CDR3 sequences, less than 8.5% of which appear only once. CDR3 size: 15 residues. The germline CDR1 and CDR2 sequences are SSHAT and FNYEAQ (reference sequence). This sequence was found in a young man who received the YFV17D yellow fever vaccine. The source material was CD4+ T cells sorted from PBMCs, sampled 15 days after the yellow fever booster vaccination. The chain has TRBV7-7 and TRBJ2-1; tentatively, D is TRBD2 (5 bases). CDR3 sequence reads: CASSPGNSVYNEQFF. The CDR3, as DNA: TGTGCTAGCAGCCCCGGGAACAGCGTCTACAATGAGCAGTTCTTC.